This T cell receptor (beta chain) came from a study of OX40 agonist ivuxolimab in advanced cancers. Turning to the study itself: People in dose escalation had one of these cancers: hepatocellular carcinoma, melanoma, renal cell or head and neck cancer. Findings of the study overall: Nonresponders included some who also had low normalized T-cell clonal expansion.

The CDR3 loop spans 12 amino acids. In germline, CDR1 is SGHTA, CDR2 FQGNSA. V was cut by 2 bases and J by 2 bases, with 4 bases left in between. Worth noting for this clone: Its matching antigen is unknown.

Sequencing used immunoSEQ multiplex PCR; TCRdb keeps in-frame clones, though not all of them. The sample lists some 74,000 clones; 65% to 90% were seen once. J is TRBJ2-7 and V is TRBV7-2; D is undetermined. Sequencing was performed on CD4+ or CD8+ T cells sorted from blood, taken in a trial of the OX40 agonist ivuxolimab. The source is an adult with an advanced solid tumor such as melanoma, head and neck, liver or kidney cancer. The chain's CDR3 is CASSLSAYEQYF. The CDR3 DNA follows: TGTGCCAGCAGCTTAAGCGCCTACGAGCAGTACTTC.